This T cell receptor (beta chain) was sequenced for a study of shared clonotypes between healthy human individuals. Overall study results and limits: Only a few donors were included, so the genetic and exposure-history diversity represented was limited.

In the case of this clone: What it binds is unknown.

Naive CD8 cells were CD45RO-negative, positively selected for CCR7, excluding terminally differentiated effector memory CD45RA+ cells. Adult Caucasians living in Nashville, Tennessee made up all of the donors. The CDR3 covers 15 residues. Germline V lookup: CDR1 SGDLS, CDR2 YYNGEE. V lost 4 bases and J lost 4; bases outside the gene matches: 5. How the authors handled the data: Quality scores were absent from the junction-only immunoSEQ sequences, so filtering differed. Here immunoSEQ multiplex PCR was the method, and the copy in TCRdb shows in-frame clones only, minus some. Clone size and the V and J calls come from that table; the DNA yielded D and trimming. This sample carries around 2,000,000 clones, about 95% of them seen once, and the ten largest clones take roughly 1%.

The receptor's source is a man younger than 30 in good health. This sequence joins TRBV9 and TRBJ2-5; 12 nucleotides align to TRBD2. The sample taken for sequencing was naive CD8+ T cells sorted from blood. The CDR3 coding sequence is TGTGCCAGCAGCCCCGGGGGACTAGCGGGAGAGACCCAGTACTTC. It translates to CASSPGGLAGETQYF.